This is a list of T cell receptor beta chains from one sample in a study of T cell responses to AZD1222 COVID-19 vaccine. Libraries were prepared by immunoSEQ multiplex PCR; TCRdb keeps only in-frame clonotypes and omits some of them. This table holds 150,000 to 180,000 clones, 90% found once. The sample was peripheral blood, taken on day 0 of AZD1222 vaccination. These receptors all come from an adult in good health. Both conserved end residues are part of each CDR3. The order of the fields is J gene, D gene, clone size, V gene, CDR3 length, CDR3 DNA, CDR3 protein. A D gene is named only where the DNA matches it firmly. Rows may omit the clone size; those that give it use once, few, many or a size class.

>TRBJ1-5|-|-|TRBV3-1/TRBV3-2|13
TGTGCCAGCAGCCACTCGGGGAATCAGCCCCAGCATTTT
CASSHSGNQPQHF
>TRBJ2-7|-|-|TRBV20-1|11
TGCAGTGCTAGTGGTGGGGACGAGCAGTACTTC
CSASGGDEQYF
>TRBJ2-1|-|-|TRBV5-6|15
TGTGCCAGCAGTTTGAGGGGCGGCTCCTACAATGAGCAGTTCTTC
CASSLRGGSYNEQFF
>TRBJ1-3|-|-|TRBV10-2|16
TGCGCCAGCAGTGAGGGTAACAGGGACCCCGGAAACACCATATATTTT
CASSEGNRDPGNTIYF
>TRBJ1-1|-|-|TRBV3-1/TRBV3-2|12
TGTGCCAGCAGCCCTTCGTGGGGAGAAGCTTTCTTT
CASSPSWGEAFF
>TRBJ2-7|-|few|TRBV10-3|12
TGTGCCATCAGTGCGACGGTCTACGAGCAGTACTTC
CAISATVYEQYF
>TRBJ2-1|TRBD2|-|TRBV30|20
TGTGCCTGGGGCCTTGGGGGTCTAGCGGGAGGATCCTCCTCCTACAATGAGCAGTTCTTC
CAWGLGGLAGGSSSYNEQFF
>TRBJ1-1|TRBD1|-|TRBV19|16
TGTGCCAGTAGTATCGGTTTACAGGGGGCGCGGACTGAAGCTTTCTTT
CASSIGLQGARTEAFF
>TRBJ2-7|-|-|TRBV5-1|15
TGCGCCAGCAGCCCGACAGGCGGGGAGTTGTACGAGCAGTACTTC
CASSPTGGELYEQYF
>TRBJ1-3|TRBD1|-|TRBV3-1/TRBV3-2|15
TGTGCCAGCAGTCTTGGACAGGGCTCTGGAAACACCATATATTTT
CASSLGQGSGNTIYF
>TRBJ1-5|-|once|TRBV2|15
TGTGCCAGCACCCCCGCAGGCAGAATGGTGCAGCCCCAGCATTTT
CASTPAGRMVQPQHF
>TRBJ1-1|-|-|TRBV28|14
TGTGCCAGCAGTTTTGGGCAGGTGAACACTGAAGCTTTCTTT
CASSFGQVNTEAFF
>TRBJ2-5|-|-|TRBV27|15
TGTGCCAGCAGTGGAAGGGGAATGGGTCGGGAGACCCAGTACTTC
CASSGRGMGRETQYF
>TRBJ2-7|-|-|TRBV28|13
TGTGCCAGCAGTTCCGGACAGTTCGGCGAGCAGTACTTC
CASSSGQFGEQYF
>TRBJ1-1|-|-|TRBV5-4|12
TGTGCCAGCAGCTCCGGACAGTTTGAAGCTTTCTTT
CASSSGQFEAFF
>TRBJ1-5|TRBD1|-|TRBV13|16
TGTGCCAGCAGCTTAGGCAGAGGACAGGGGTTTCAGCCCCAGCATTTT
CASSLGRGQGFQPQHF
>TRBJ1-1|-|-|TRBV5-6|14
TGTGCCAGCAGCTCAAGACAGTTGAACACTGAAGCTTTCTTT
CASSSRQLNTEAFF
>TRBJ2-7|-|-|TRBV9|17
TGTGCCAGCAGCGTAGGGGACGGAAGTAATATCTTTTACGAGCAGTACTTC
CASSVGDGSNIFYEQYF
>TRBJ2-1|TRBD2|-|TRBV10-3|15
TGTGCCATCAGTGAGTCGGCGGGGGCCTACAATGAGCAGTTCTTC
CAISESAGAYNEQFF
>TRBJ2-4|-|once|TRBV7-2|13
TGTGCCAGCAGCTTAACCCCACAGGCCCGTAGGGACTTC
CASSLTPQARRDF
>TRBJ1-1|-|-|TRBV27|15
TGTGCCAGCAGTCCCCCGACAGCCCTGAACACTGAAGCTTTCTTT
CASSPPTALNTEAFF
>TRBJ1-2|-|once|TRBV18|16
TGTGCCAGCTCACAGGAGGGTCATGGTCAGGGCTATGGCTACACCTTC
CASSQEGHGQGYGYTF
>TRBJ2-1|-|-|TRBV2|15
TGTGCCAGCAGCTTGGGGGGACTTTCATACAATGAGCAGTTCTTC
CASSLGGLSYNEQFF
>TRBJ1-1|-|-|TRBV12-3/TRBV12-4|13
TGTGCCAGCAGTTTAACCCAAACTGAGGGAGCTTTCTTT
CASSLTQTEGAFF
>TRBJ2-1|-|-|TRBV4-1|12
TGCGCCAGCAGCCACCCTCGGGACATGCAGTTCTTC
CASSHPRDMQFF